The 32 T cell receptor beta chains given below trace back to one sample, sequenced in a study of post-analysis software for immune sequencing data. Broader study findings: There were five or six TRBV segments more frequent in patients than controls, and TRBV5-6, TRBV5-1 and TRBV20-1 were among them.

The TCR beta cDNA libraries contained unique molecular identifiers. TCRdb called the PCR reads again in MiXCR, with one record for every CDR3 protein. Here the sample spans about 800,000 distinct CDR3 sequences, 30% being singletons. For these receptors, no antigen is known. Sequenced sample: blood. The source of these receptors is a girl aged 5 to 17 with multiple sclerosis.

This clonotype was counted many times. Its ends do not fully match the called genes, so a read error is possible. The chain combines TRBV4-1 with TRBJ1-1; D unresolved. The CDR3 sequence is 12 residues long. CDR1 and CDR2 from the germline V gene are MGHRA and YSYEKL. CDR3 in amino acids: CASSQGNTEAFF. In DNA, the CDR3 is TGTGCCAGCAGCCAAGGGAACACTGAAGCTTTCTTT.

This clonotype was observed a few times. J is TRBJ2-7 and V is TRBV4-3, with D maybe TRBD2 (6 bases). V shed 0 bases and J shed 2 bases, with 20 bases lying between them. The length of the CDR3 is 18 residues. CDR1 and CDR2 (germline): LGHNA, YSLEER. The CDR3 DNA reads TGCGCCAGCAGCCAAGATGCGCCCTTGGCTAGCGCTCCCTACGAGCAGTACTTC. Translating gives CASSQDAPLASAPYEQYF.

The rearrangement uses TRBV24-1 and TRBJ2-7, with 8 positions matching TRBD1. V dropped 4 bases and J dropped 2; count of bases not matched to a gene: 6. The CDR3 runs 15 residues. Germline loops: CDR1 KGHDR, CDR2 SFDVKD. The CDR3 loop is CATSEPGGSTYEQYF. The CDR3 nucleotides read TGTGCCACCAGTGAGCCAGGGGGCTCGACCTACGAGCAGTACTTC.

The sample holds a few counts of this clonotype. V and J are TRBV2 and TRBJ2-3; no clear D. V was pared by 7 bases and J by 2 bases, with 7 bases between. CDR1 and CDR2 from the germline V gene are SNHLY and FYNNEI. This CDR3 is 12 amino acids long. DNA of the CDR3: TGTGCCAGCACCGGGTACACAGATACGCAGTATTTT. Its translation is CASTGYTDTQYF.

This clonotype came up a few times. The chain links TRBV10-3 to TRBJ1-1, with D unclear. The germline V and J ends were trimmed by 6 bases and 4 bases, with 9 bases remaining between them. The CDR3 is 12 residues long. The germline V gene has CDR1 ENHRY and CDR2 SYGVKD. DNA for the CDR3: TGTGCCATCAGGGGTGTTGGCACTGAAGCTTTCTTT. Translation gives CAIRGVGTEAFF.

This clonotype was seen more than once but under ten times. The rearrangement links TRBV29-1 to TRBJ1-1, with TRBD1 as a possible D gene (5 bases). The CDR3 loop spans 13 amino acids. The germline gives CDR1 SQVTM, CDR2 ANQGSEA. Between the trimmed V and J ends, which lost 7 bases and 1 base, there was a span of 13 bases. CDR3 region: CSAWGGGNTEAFF. CDR3 DNA: TGCAGCGCCTGGGGGGGAGGGAACACTGAAGCTTTCTTT.

The chain employs TRBV6-5 and TRBJ2-2, with TRBD1 matching 8 bases. The germline gives CDR1 MNHEY, CDR2 SVGAGI. With V trimmed by 0 bases and J by 1 base, 7 bases remained unmatched. CDR3 length: 18 residues. The CDR3 DNA is TGTGCCAGCAGTTACTCGAAGTCCGGGACAGGGAACACCGGGGAGCTGTTTTTT. Amino acids: CASSYSKSGTGNTGELFF.

In this sample, this clonotype turned up a few times. J is TRBJ1-5 and V is TRBV20-1, with TRBD1 matching over 8 bases. The CDR3 spans 18 residues. Germline V gives CDR1 DFQATT, CDR2 SNEGSKA (reference sequence). V lost 0 bases to trimming and J lost 0 bases; unmatched junction nucleotides: 10. The CDR3 spells CSARDNARGHFSNQPQHF. CDR3 bases: TGCAGTGCTAGAGATAACGCCAGGGGGCATTTTAGCAATCAGCCCCAGCATTTT.

This chain connects TRBV5-1 to TRBJ2-7; no clear D gene. V gave up 4 bases and J gave up 4 bases, with 9 bases separating them. The CDR3 contains 12 residues. Germline V gene sequence: CDR1 SGHRS, CDR2 YFSETQ. The CDR3 spells CASSTNTYEQYF. For the CDR3, the DNA is TGCGCCAGCAGCACTAACACGTACGAGCAGTACTTC.

The V and J genes are TRBV29-1 and TRBJ1-3; 8 bases fit TRBD1. CDR3 length: 11 residues. The germline gives CDR1 SQVTM, CDR2 ANQGSEA. Trimming removed 7 bases from V and 8 bases from J; junction bases left unmatched: 4. CDR3 amino acids: CSATGGDTIYF. The CDR3 nucleotides are TGCAGCGCTACAGGGGGAGACACCATATATTTT. Using reference TRBV29-1 and TRBJ1-3 for the parts outside the CDR3, the full variable domain is SAVISQKPSRDICQRGTSLTIQCQVDSQVTMMFWYRQQPGQSLTLIATANQGSEATYESGFVIDKFPISRPNLTFSTLTVSNMSPEDSSIYLCSATGGDTIYFGEGSWLTVV.

In DNA form, the CDR3 reads TGCAGTGCTAGCCGGGACAGGACCTACGAGCAGTACTTC. Amino acids: CSASRDRTYEQYF. The chain is built from TRBV20-1 and TRBJ2-7, with 8 positions matching TRBD1. J lost 2 bases, V lost 3 bases, and 3 bases had no gene match. The CDR3 runs 13 residues. The germline gives CDR1 DFQATT, CDR2 SNEGSKA (reference sequence).

The chain uses TRBV20-1 and TRBJ2-1; D is undetermined. The ends were cut back, 6 bases at V and 8 bases at J, with 11 bases in the middle. The germline gives CDR1 DFQATT, CDR2 SNEGSKA (reference sequence). The CDR3 is 11 residues long. The CDR3 protein is CSAHQIHEQFF. For the CDR3, the DNA is TGCAGTGCCCATCAGATCCATGAGCAGTTCTTC.

The chain combines TRBV2 with TRBJ2-7, with D perhaps TRBD1 (6 bases). Looked up from germline, CDR1 is SNHLY and CDR2 is FYNNEI. The CDR3 runs 15 residues. Trimming left V 1 base short and J 5 bases short, with 15 bases between. The CDR3 bases are TGTGCCAGCAGTGAAGGGGCGAGACAGGTCCACGAGCAGTACTTC. Translated: CASSEGARQVHEQYF.

Only a few counts were recorded for this clonotype. CDR3 in amino acids: CSVETPEQGSYEQYF. CDR3 coding DNA: TGCAGCGTTGAAACCCCCGAGCAGGGTTCCTACGAGCAGTACTTC. The chain couples TRBV29-1 to TRBJ2-7; TRBD1 might be the D (5 bases). Germline CDR1 reads SQVTM; CDR2 reads ANQGSEA. Trimming removed 2 bases at V and 1 base at J, with 15 bases between. The CDR3 extends over 15 amino acids.

This chain joins TRBV5-5 and TRBJ2-7; tentative D call: TRBD1 (5 bases). V lost 3 bases to trimming and J lost 4 bases, with 17 bases between them. In germline, CDR1 is SGHKS, CDR2 YYEKEE (reference sequence). CDR3 length equals 15 residues. The CDR3 DNA sequence: TGTGCCAGCAGCTCATACGGACATGATGGGTACGAGCAGTACTTC. This sequence encodes CASSSYGHDGYEQYF. The full variable domain, rest sourced from reference TRBV5-5 and TRBJ2-7, is DAGVTQSPTHLIKTRGQQVTLRCSPISGHKSVSWYQQVLGQGPQFIFQYYEKEERGRGNFPDRFSARQFPNYSSELNVNALLLGDSALYLCASSSYGHDGYEQYFGPGTRLTVT.

The CDR3 DNA is TGTGCCAGCAGCAAAGCTCAGACAGGGGTGGGCAAAAACATTCAGTACTTC. As protein: CASSKAQTGVGKNIQYF. The chain uses TRBV21-1 and TRBJ2-4; the table's TRBD1 call for D was not verified on the DNA. TRBV21-1 is assigned pseudogene status. This CDR3 has 17 residues.

This chain joins TRBV5-1 and TRBJ2-5; 7 nucleotides line up with TRBD2. Germline CDR1 and CDR2: SGHRS and YFSETQ. This CDR3 comprises 15 residues. The V and J ends lost 4 bases and 5 bases, in that order; junction bases with no gene match: 11. CDR3: CASSRERGLVETQYF. CDR3 in DNA: TGCGCCAGCAGCCGGGAGCGGGGCTTAGTGGAGACCCAGTACTTC.

In this sample, this clonotype turned up a few times. The junction differs from germline at one of its ends, possibly a read error. This chain connects TRBV5-1 to TRBJ2-5; 9 positions match TRBD1. This CDR3 has 15 residues. Germline V gives CDR1 SGHRS, CDR2 YFSETQ. The CDR3 loop reads CASSSGTGFQETQYF. The CDR3 DNA follows: TGTGCCAGCAGCTCCGGGACAGGGTTCCAAGAGACCCAGTACTTC.

The chain joins TRBV20-1 to TRBJ1-6; 7 bases are shared with TRBD1. V dropped 4 bases and J dropped 0; count of bases not matched to a gene: 6. Germline-derived CDR1 and CDR2 are DFQATT and SNEGSKA (reference sequence). This CDR3 has 16 amino acids. CDR3 sequence reads: CSAKGTASSYNSPLHF. CDR3 nucleotides: TGCAGTGCTAAGGGGACAGCCAGCTCCTATAATTCACCCCTCCACTTT.

This clonotype was counted between two and nine times. J is TRBJ2-5 and V is TRBV10-3; TRBD2 aligns across 11 bases. Looked up from germline, CDR1 is ENHRY and CDR2 is SYGVKD. The CDR3 is made up of 17 amino acids. The V and J ends lost 4 bases and 0 bases, in that order; junction bases with no gene match: 7. In nucleotides, the CDR3 is TGTGCCATCAGTGCGGGACTAGCGGCGGGCTACCAAGAGACCCAGTACTTC. This codes for CAISAGLAAGYQETQYF.

This clonotype was found many times. V is TRBV6-6 and J is TRBJ2-7; unclear D gene. From germline, CDR1 is MNHNY and CDR2 SVGAGI (reference sequence). V lost 0 bases to trimming and J lost 1 base, with 7 bases between them. This CDR3 is 14 amino acids long. The CDR3 coding sequence is TGTGCCAGCAGTTACTCGACGCGGTCCTACGAGCAGTACTTC. It is translated as CASSYSTRSYEQYF.

CDR3: CAISEVSAIGTQYF. CDR3 in DNA: TGTGCCATCAGTGAGGTGTCGGCCATAGGGACCCAGTACTTC. The chain couples TRBV10-3 to TRBJ2-5; D ambiguous. Trimming cost V 2 bases and J 7 bases, with 14 bases left between them. Germline loops: CDR1 ENHRY, CDR2 SYGVKD. The CDR3 has 14 amino acids.

This sequence joins TRBV7-2 and TRBJ2-5; D ambiguous. The DNA end lines up better with TRBJ2-7; the J call may be wrong. Germline assignment: CDR1 SGHTA and CDR2 FQGNSA. The CDR3 contains 15 residues. The CDR3 DNA sequence: TGTGCCAGCAGCTTAGATGGCAAAGCAACCTACGAGCAGTACTTC. Its translation: CASSLDGKATYEQYF.

This clonotype appeared a few times. The chain carries TRBV28 and TRBJ1-2; D is ambiguous. CDR3 length: 13 residues. V lost 3 bases, J lost 6 bases, and 11 bases lay in between. Germline-derived CDR1 and CDR2 are MDHEN and SYDVKM. The CDR3: CASSFLGRDGYTF. Here the CDR3 DNA reads TGTGCCAGCAGTTTTCTGGGGAGGGATGGCTACACCTTC.

V and J are TRBV9 and TRBJ2-1; D remains ambiguous. The CDR3 is 12 amino acids. The V end lost 0 bases, the J end lost 10 bases, and 8 bases lay between the germline ends. Germline values: CDR1 SGDLS, CDR2 YYNGEE. CDR3 loop: CASSVGAYEQFF. The CDR3 region has the DNA TGTGCCAGCAGCGTAGGGGCCTACGAGCAGTTCTTC.

This clonotype was observed a handful of times. This sequence joins TRBV29-1 and TRBJ1-2; possibly TRBD1 for D (6 bases). The V and J ends lost 6 bases and 6 bases respectively, with 14 bases between them. Germline CDR1 SQVTM, CDR2 ANQGSEA. The CDR3 extends over 12 amino acids. The DNA for the CDR3 is TGCAGCGTCACAGGGACGGGAAATGGCTACACCTTC. It translates to CSVTGTGNGYTF.

This clonotype has more than one count but fewer than ten. The rearrangement joins TRBV7-9 to TRBJ2-1, with 8 bases identical to TRBD2. Germline loops: CDR1 SEHNR, CDR2 FQNEAQ (reference sequence). V was clipped by 4 bases and J by 3 bases; unmatched bases: 8. The CDR3 is 16 amino acids. The chain's CDR3 is CASSSLLAAIYNEQFF. The CDR3 bases are TGTGCCAGCAGCTCCCTACTAGCGGCCATCTACAATGAGCAGTTCTTC.

This clonotype was counted only a few times. The chain is built from TRBV20-1 and TRBJ2-5; the match to TRBD2 covers 10 bases. V trimming: 0 bases; J trimming: 1 base; junction bases outside the gene matches: 2. Germline assignment: CDR1 DFQATT and CDR2 SNEGSKA (reference sequence). The CDR3 is made up of 15 amino acids. The CDR3 region is CSAREAGGPQETQYF. The DNA of the CDR3 is TGCAGTGCTAGAGAAGCGGGAGGGCCCCAAGAGACCCAGTACTTC.

A note on this clonotype: A far larger clone lies a single base away; this is likely a read error. V and J are TRBV6-5 and TRBJ2-5; 7 nucleotides agree with TRBD1. TRBJ2-7 matches the DNA end more closely, so the J call is doubtful. This CDR3 contains 12 residues. Germline CDR1 MNHEY, CDR2 SVGAGI. In nucleotides, the CDR3 is TGTGCCGGCAGTCGGACAGGCTACGAGCAGTACTTC. Its protein is CAGSRTGYEQYF.

V gene TRBV14 combines with J gene TRBJ1-2, with 8 bases aligning to TRBD1. The CDR3 extends over 14 amino acids. The J segment lost 6 bases and the V segment lost 4 bases, leaving 7 bases of the junction unmatched. Germline V gives CDR1 SGHDN, CDR2 FVKESK. Here the CDR3 DNA reads TGTGCCAGCAGCCTCCGGACAGGGAGTGATGGCTACACCTTC. This codes for CASSLRTGSDGYTF. The full variable domain, in which reference TRBV14 and TRBJ1-2 provide the parts outside the CDR3, is EAGVTQFPSHSVIEKGQTVTLRCDPISGHDNLYWYRRVMGKEIKFLLHFVKESKQDESGMPNNRFLAERTGGTYSTLKVQPAELEDSGVYFCASSLRTGSDGYTFGSGTRLTVV.

This chain links TRBV7-9 with TRBJ2-7; D tentatively fits TRBD1 or TRBD2 (5 bases each). The CDR3 runs to 14 residues. The V and J ends lost 7 bases and 3 bases respectively, with 16 bases between them. CDR1 and CDR2 from the germline V gene are SEHNR and FQNEAQ (reference sequence). The CDR3 coding sequence is TGTGCCAGCACCGCGAGGGCAGGGAGCTACGAGCAGTACTTC. As protein: CASTARAGSYEQYF.

This clonotype has ten or more counts. This chain joins TRBV3-1 and TRBJ2-3; D not certain. This CDR3 has 11 amino acids. Germline V gene sequence: CDR1 LGHDT, CDR2 YNNKEL (reference sequence). Trimming removed 0 bases at V and 10 bases at J, with 5 bases between. Here the CDR3 DNA reads TGTGCCAGCAGCCAAGAGGCAGCGCAGTATTTT. It specifies CASSQEAAQYF.